Reported below is one TCR beta chain. Per the original methods: Nucleated cell number was recorded as an estimate derived from reference gene primer amplification. Some clones are missing from TCRdb's copy, which holds only in-frame ones; the method was immunoSEQ multiplex PCR. Clone size and the V and J calls come from that table; the DNA yielded D and trimming. This table has fewer than 350,000 clones, around nine tenths appearing once. This specimen comes from a study of blood T cell repertoires in COVID-19. Study-wide context: Collection of acute and convalescent COVID-19 samples took place in the United States, Italy and Spain.

Germline-derived CDR1 and CDR2 are LGHDT and YNNKEL (reference sequence). V dropped 4 bases and J dropped 5 bases, with 11 bases sitting between them. This CDR3 has 14 residues. This receptor was taken from a man aged 40-50 years with acute or convalescent COVID-19. Sequenced input: peripheral blood. The chain joins TRBV3-1 (or the pseudogene TRBV3-2) to TRBJ1-4, with D perhaps matching TRBD1 (5 bases). Here the CDR3 DNA reads TGTGCCAGCAGCCGGTCCGGGGGGAATGAAAAACTGTTTTTT. Protein: CASSRSGGNEKLFF.